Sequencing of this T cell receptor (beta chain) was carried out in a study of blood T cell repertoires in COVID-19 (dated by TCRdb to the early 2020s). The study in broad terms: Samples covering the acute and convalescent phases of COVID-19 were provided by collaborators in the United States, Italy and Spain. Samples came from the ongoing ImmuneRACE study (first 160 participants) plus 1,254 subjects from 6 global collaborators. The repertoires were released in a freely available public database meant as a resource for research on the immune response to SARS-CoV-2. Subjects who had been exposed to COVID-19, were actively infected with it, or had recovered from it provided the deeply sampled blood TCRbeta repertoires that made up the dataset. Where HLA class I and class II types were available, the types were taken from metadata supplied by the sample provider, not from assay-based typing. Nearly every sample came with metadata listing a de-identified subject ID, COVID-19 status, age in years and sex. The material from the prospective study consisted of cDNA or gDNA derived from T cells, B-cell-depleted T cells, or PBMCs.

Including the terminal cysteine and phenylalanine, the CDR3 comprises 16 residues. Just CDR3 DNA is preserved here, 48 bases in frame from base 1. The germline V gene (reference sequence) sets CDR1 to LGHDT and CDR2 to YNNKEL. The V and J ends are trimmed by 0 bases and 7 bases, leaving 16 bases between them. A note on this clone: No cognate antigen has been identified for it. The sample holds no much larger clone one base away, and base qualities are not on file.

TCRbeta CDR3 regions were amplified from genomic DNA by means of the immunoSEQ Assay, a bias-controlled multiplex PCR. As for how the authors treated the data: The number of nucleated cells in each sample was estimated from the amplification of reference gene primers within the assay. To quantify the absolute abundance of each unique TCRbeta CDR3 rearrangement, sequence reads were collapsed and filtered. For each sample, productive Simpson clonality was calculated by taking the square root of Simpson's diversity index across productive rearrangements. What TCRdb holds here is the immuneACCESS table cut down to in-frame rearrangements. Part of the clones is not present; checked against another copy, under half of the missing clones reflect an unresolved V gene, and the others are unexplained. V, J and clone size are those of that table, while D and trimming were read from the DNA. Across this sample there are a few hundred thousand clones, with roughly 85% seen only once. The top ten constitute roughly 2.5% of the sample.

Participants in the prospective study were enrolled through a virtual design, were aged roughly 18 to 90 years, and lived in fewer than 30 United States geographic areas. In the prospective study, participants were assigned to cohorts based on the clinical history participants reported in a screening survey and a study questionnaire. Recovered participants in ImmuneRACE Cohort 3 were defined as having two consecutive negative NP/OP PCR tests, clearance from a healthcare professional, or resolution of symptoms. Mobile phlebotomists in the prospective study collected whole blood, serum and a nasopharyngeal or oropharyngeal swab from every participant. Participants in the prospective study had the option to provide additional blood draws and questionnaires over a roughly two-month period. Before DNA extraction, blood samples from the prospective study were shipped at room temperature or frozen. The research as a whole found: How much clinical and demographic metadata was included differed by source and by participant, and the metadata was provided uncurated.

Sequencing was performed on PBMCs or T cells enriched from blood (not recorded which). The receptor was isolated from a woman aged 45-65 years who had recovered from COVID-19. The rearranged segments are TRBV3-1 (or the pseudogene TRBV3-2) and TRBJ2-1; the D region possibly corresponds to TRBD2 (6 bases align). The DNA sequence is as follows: TGTGCCAGCAGCCAAGATTTTGGCGGGATGGGGAATGAGCAGTTCTTC. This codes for CASSQDFGGMGNEQFF.